The 9 T cell receptor beta chains given below trace back to one sample, sequenced in a study of shared clonotypes between healthy human individuals. Naive CD8 cells lacked CD45RO and underwent positive selection for CCR7, leaving out terminally differentiated effector memory CD45RA+ cells. The method was immunoSEQ multiplex PCR; TCRdb's version includes in-frame clones alone and lacks a portion of them. The repertoire has 550,000 to 650,000 clones, roughly 96% of them found once; the top ten carry 0.11%. The sequenced sample was naive CD8+ T cells sorted from blood. The receptor source for this set is a woman in her 30s in good health.

This clone was detected a few times. J is TRBJ1-1 and V is TRBV5-4; D gene ambiguous. The V gene's germline CDR1 is SGHNT and CDR2 YYREEE (reference sequence). Trimming stripped 5 bases from V and 2 bases from J, with 4 bases between. This CDR3 is 11 amino acids long. The CDR3 DNA sequence: TGTGCCAGCAGACTCAACACTGAAGCTTTCTTT. Protein sequence: CASRLNTEAFF.

The gene calls are TRBV7-9 and TRBJ2-1; 7 positions agree with TRBD1. The CDR3 sequence is 12 residues long. Unmatched junction bases numbered 3, after V lost 5 bases and J lost 8 bases. The germline gives CDR1 SEHNR, CDR2 FQNEAQ (reference sequence). CDR3 residues: CASSRGLDEQFF. The CDR3 DNA is TGTGCCAGCAGCAGGGGGCTCGATGAGCAGTTCTTC.

In the case of this clone: The same CDR3 can be traced to other DNA sequences in this sample. The rearrangement uses TRBV27 and TRBJ1-1; D ambiguous. The CDR3 has 12 amino acids. Trimming pared 6 bases from V and 0 bases from J, leaving 5 bases between. Germline CDR1 and CDR2: MNHEY and SMNVEV (reference sequence). The DNA for the CDR3 is TGTGCCAGCAGAGACCTGAACACTGAAGCTTTCTTT. Protein sequence: CASRDLNTEAFF.

This clone was seen once. For the CDR3, the DNA is TGTGCCAGCAGTTTATTAGGGGAGAAGACCTACGAGCAGTACTTC. Amino acid sequence: CASSLLGEKTYEQYF. The chain has TRBV27 and TRBJ2-7; either TRBD1 or TRBD2 may supply D (5 bases each). The CDR3 is 15 residues long. Germline V gene lookup returns CDR1 MNHEY and CDR2 SMNVEV (reference sequence). V shed 1 base and J shed 2 bases, with 12 bases lying between them.

V usage is TRBV4-1 and J usage is TRBJ2-7; D is unresolved. Trimming removed 5 bases from V and 2 bases from J, with 16 bases in between. The CDR3 totals 15 residues. CDR1 and CDR2 from the germline V gene are MGHRA and YSYEKL. CDR3 amino acids: CASSLRWAPAYEQYF. CDR3 nucleotide sequence: TGCGCCAGCAGCTTACGGTGGGCGCCGGCCTACGAGCAGTACTTC.

This clone is a singleton in its sample. V is TRBV2 and J is TRBJ2-7; D ambiguous. Trimming left V 2 bases short and J 0 bases short, with 8 bases between. Germline V CDR1 and CDR2: SNHLY, FYNNEI. The CDR3 runs 14 residues. The CDR3 sequence: CASSETVSSYEQYF. The CDR3 coding sequence is TGTGCCAGCAGTGAAACAGTCAGCTCCTACGAGCAGTACTTC.

This clone is a singleton in its sample. The chain links TRBV27 to TRBJ1-5, with TRBD1 as a possible D gene (6 bases). The CDR3 contains 15 residues. The germline CDR1 and CDR2 sequences are MNHEY and SMNVEV (reference sequence). V was cut by 2 bases and J by 7 bases, with 15 bases left in between. The CDR3 bases are TGTGCCAGCAGTTTAATCTTCGGGGGGCGGCAGCCCCAGCATTTT. It is translated as CASSLIFGGRQPQHF.

This clone was recorded once. V is TRBV4-1 and J is TRBJ2-7; D unclear. The germline gives CDR1 MGHRA, CDR2 YSYEKL. V was pared by 4 bases and J by 2 bases, with 9 bases between. The CDR3 runs to 13 residues. For the CDR3, the DNA is TGCGCCAGCAGCCCGCGACAAGCCTACGAGCAGTACTTC. Protein sequence: CASSPRQAYEQYF.

The V and J genes are TRBV11-3 and TRBJ2-2; D unclear. This CDR3 spans 15 amino acids. Trimming shortened V by 2 bases and J by 6 bases, and 13 bases separated the two germline ends. Germline lookup yields CDR1 SGHNT and CDR2 YENEEA. The CDR3 loop is CASSLTATVAGELFF. For the CDR3, the DNA is TGTGCCAGCAGCTTAACTGCCACTGTTGCCGGGGAGCTGTTTTTT. Together with reference TRBV11-3 and TRBJ2-2, the CDR3 gives the full variable domain: EAGVVQSPRYKIIEKKQPVAFWCNPISGHNTLYWYLQNLGQGPELLIRYENEEAVDDSQLPKDRFSAERLKGVDSTLKIQPAELGDSAVYLCASSLTATVAGELFFGEGSRLTVL.